These 9 T cell receptor beta chains share one sample of origin, sequenced in a study of PD-1 blockade in classical Hodgkin lymphoma. Sequencing was performed with immunoSEQ multiplex PCR; in TCRdb, only in-frame clones are kept and a portion is missing. Among approximately 21,000 clones listed, around nine tenths were seen once. Time point reported: newly diagnosed, previously untreated cHL patient sample. Researchers pulled CD8+ T cells out of thawed PBMCs using magnetic negative selection. Sequenced input: CD8+ T cells from blood. The receptors were sampled from a human donor with classical Hodgkin lymphoma.

The rearrangement uses TRBV11-2 and TRBJ1-1, with a possible D match to TRBD1 (5 bases). Looked up from germline, CDR1 is SGHAT and CDR2 is FQNNGV. Deletions cut 2 bases from V and 4 bases from J, with 17 bases between. The CDR3 consists of 16 residues. DNA for the CDR3: TGTGCCAGCAGCTTAACCGGGGCCAAGAAGGTCACTGAAGCTTTCTTT. Its translation: CASSLTGAKKVTEAFF.

This rearrangement joins TRBV5-4 to TRBJ2-7; D gene uncertain. The germline CDR1 and CDR2 sequences are SGHNT and YYREEE (reference sequence). Trimming took off 4 bases at V and 3 bases at J, with 14 bases between the two ends. This CDR3 has 14 amino acids. Written as DNA, the CDR3 is TGTGCCAGCAGCCTGTTTCCGGGTGACTACGAGCAGTACTTC. It specifies CASSLFPGDYEQYF.

The chain has TRBV19 and TRBJ1-1; 8 bases are shared with TRBD1. The CDR3 sequence is 14 residues long. The germline CDR1 and CDR2 sequences are LNHDA and SQIVND (reference sequence). The trim removed 2 bases at V and 4 bases at J, leaving 3 bases unmatched. Here the CDR3 reads CASSIQGAATEAFF. As DNA, the CDR3 is TGTGCCAGTAGTATACAGGGGGCAGCCACTGAAGCTTTCTTT.

This clone was counted a single time. The rearrangement links TRBV5-5 to TRBJ1-2; TRBD1 might be the D (5 bases). CDR1 and CDR2 (germline): SGHKS, YYEKEE (reference sequence). Trimming removed 4 bases at V and 8 bases at J, with 15 bases between. The CDR3 has 13 amino acids. DNA of the CDR3: TGTGCCAGCAGCGTCCCCGGCAGGGTCGGCTACACCTTC. Translated, it gives CASSVPGRVGYTF.

V and J are TRBV5-6 and TRBJ2-2; D uncertain. Germline values: CDR1 SGHDT, CDR2 YYEEEE. V was shortened by 6 bases and J by 4 bases, with 19 bases between the two germline ends. The CDR3 sequence is 16 residues long. CDR3 sequence reads: CASIPHKGRSTGELFF. Written as DNA, the CDR3 is TGTGCCAGCATCCCCCACAAAGGCAGGTCCACCGGGGAGCTGTTTTTT.

The V and J genes are TRBV2 and TRBJ2-7; D might be TRBD1 (6 bases). Trimming removed 5 bases at V and 1 base at J, with 12 bases between. This CDR3 has 14 residues. Germline V gene data show CDR1 as SNHLY and CDR2 as FYNNEI. The CDR3 nucleotides are TGTGCCAGCAGTCAGTGGACAGATTCCTACGAGCAGTACTTC. It encodes CASSQWTDSYEQYF.

This rearrangement joins TRBV7-2 to TRBJ2-5; 7 bases line up with TRBD1. From germline, CDR1 is SGHTA and CDR2 FQGNSA. The CDR3 extends over 16 amino acids. V was pared by 5 bases and J by 1 base, with 10 bases of the junction left unmatched. The CDR3 DNA sequence: TGTGCCAGCAGCCTGTCTGTGGCAGGGGGCCAAGAGACCCAGTACTTC. This codes for CASSLSVAGGQETQYF.

Regarding this clone: Other nucleotide sequences from this sample produce the same CDR3. This chain links TRBV9 with TRBJ2-2; D not certain. Trimming took off 0 bases at V and 7 bases at J, with 4 bases between the two ends. Germline V gives CDR1 SGDLS, CDR2 YYNGEE. The CDR3 sequence is 12 residues long. The CDR3 region is CASSVGGGELFF. Here the CDR3 DNA reads TGTGCCAGCAGCGTAGGCGGCGGGGAGCTGTTTTTT.

The chain couples TRBV5-1 to TRBJ1-5; TRBD1 is a possible D gene (6 bases). Germline V gives CDR1 SGHRS, CDR2 YFSETQ. Trimming stripped 1 base from V and 3 bases from J, with 11 bases between. The CDR3 has 15 residues. CDR3 residues: CASSLFGGPNQPQHF. CDR3 nucleotide sequence: TGCGCCAGCAGCTTGTTTGGGGGGCCCAATCAGCCCCAGCATTTT.